Presented here are 5 T cell receptor beta chains from one specimen sequenced in a study of cytomegalovirus exposure and HLA in healthy donors. Primers included in the PCR were 60 Vbeta and 13 Jbeta primers. Sequencing was performed with immunoSEQ multiplex PCR; in TCRdb, only in-frame clones are kept and a portion is missing. The repertoire holds 250,000 or so clones, about 90% seen once, with 1.5% to 2% in the top ten. Sequencing was carried out using PBMCs. The receptors derive from a girl aged 2 to 10 in good health and CMV-seronegative.

The V call is TRBV5-1, the J call TRBJ2-4; 9 bases fit TRBD2. The germline V gene has CDR1 SGHRS and CDR2 YFSETQ. This CDR3 spans 17 amino acids. The V and J ends lost 5 bases and 2 bases, in that order; junction bases with no gene match: 11. CDR3 coding DNA: TGCGCCAGCAGTTTTACCGCGGGGGGGCCGACCAAAAACATTCAGTACTTC. Translating gives CASSFTAGGPTKNIQYF.

The CDR3: CASSDQSDTQYF. The CDR3 DNA follows: TGTGCCAGCAGTGACCAGTCAGATACGCAGTATTTT. This chain joins TRBV6-4 and TRBJ2-3; D call uncertain. CDR1 is MRHNA and CDR2 is SNTAGT in the germline V gene. Trimming shortened V by 2 bases and J by 4 bases, and 4 bases separated the two germline ends. The CDR3 is made up of 12 amino acids.

The chain uses TRBV27 and TRBJ1-1; 8 nucleotides match TRBD1. J was trimmed by 8 bases and V by 6 bases; bases with no gene match: 8. The CDR3 has 13 residues. The germline gives CDR1 MNHEY, CDR2 SMNVEV (reference sequence). CDR3 sequence (DNA): TGTGCCAGCAGACGAACGTACAGGGGGGAAGCTTTCTTT. Protein product: CASRRTYRGEAFF.

The chain has TRBV7-6 and TRBJ1-6, with D hard to call. The CDR3 sequence is 15 residues long. Trimming pared 5 bases from V and 0 bases from J, leaving 8 bases between. The germline V gene has CDR1 SGHVS and CDR2 FNYEAQ. The CDR3 sequence: CASSKQSSYNSPLHF. As DNA, the CDR3 is TGTGCCAGCAGCAAACAGAGCTCCTATAATTCACCCCTCCACTTT.

The chain employs TRBV30 and TRBJ1-3; perhaps TRBD1 as D (5 bases). Germline CDR1 reads GTSNPN; CDR2 reads SVGIG (reference sequence). The V end lost 2 bases, the J end lost 4 bases, and 15 bases lay between the germline ends. The CDR3 is 15 residues long. In DNA, the CDR3 is TGTGCCTGGAGTTCAGGGACTACCCAAGGAAACACCATATATTTT. Protein product: CAWSSGTTQGNTIYF.